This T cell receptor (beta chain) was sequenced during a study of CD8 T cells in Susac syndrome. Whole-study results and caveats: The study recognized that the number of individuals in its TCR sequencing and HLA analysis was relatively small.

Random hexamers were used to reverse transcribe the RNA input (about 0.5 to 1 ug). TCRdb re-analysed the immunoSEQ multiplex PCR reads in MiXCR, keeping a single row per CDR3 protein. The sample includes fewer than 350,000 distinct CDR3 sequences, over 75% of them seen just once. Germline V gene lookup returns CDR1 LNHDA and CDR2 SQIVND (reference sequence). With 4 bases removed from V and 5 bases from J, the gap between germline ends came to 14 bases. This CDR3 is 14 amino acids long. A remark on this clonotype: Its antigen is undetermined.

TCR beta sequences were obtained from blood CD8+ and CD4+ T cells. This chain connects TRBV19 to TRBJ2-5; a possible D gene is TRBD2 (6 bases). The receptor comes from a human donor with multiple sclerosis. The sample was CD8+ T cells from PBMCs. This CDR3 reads CASSKVREVETQYF. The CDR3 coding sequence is TGTGCCAGTAGTAAGGTCAGGGAGGTGGAGACCCAGTACTTC.